This T cell receptor (beta chain) was identified during a study of OX40 agonist ivuxolimab in advanced cancers. At the level of the study: Hepatocellular carcinoma, melanoma, renal cell or head and neck cancer affected the dose-escalation patients. Of mixed ages from about 20 to 90 and averaging around 60 years, the group was roughly 85% male.

Profiled with immunoSEQ multiplex PCR; TCRdb holds only in-frame clones, not every one. The repertoire consists of some 58,000 clones, with roughly 91% occurring once and the leading ten covering 0.77%. Trimming stripped 4 bases from V and 5 bases from J, with 8 bases between. CDR1 is MDHEN and CDR2 is SYDVKM in the germline V gene. The CDR3 extends over 12 amino acids. Source: CD4+ or CD8+ T cells sorted from blood, taken in a trial of the OX40 agonist ivuxolimab. The chain uses TRBV28 and TRBJ1-2; D remains ambiguous. This receptor was identified in an adult with an advanced solid tumor such as melanoma, head and neck, liver or kidney cancer. The CDR3 sequence: CASSSSAYGYTF. CDR3 bases: TGTGCCAGCAGTTCCTCTGCTTATGGCTACACCTTC.